This T cell receptor beta chain was identified during a study of patients and donors after allogeneic stem cell transplantation. TCRdb redid the calling of the RT-PCR reads with MiXCR, one entry per CDR3 protein. This sample has about 230,000 distinct CDR3 sequences, with around 14% found just once. This clonotype was seen at least ten times. Germline V gives CDR1 ENHRY, CDR2 SYGVKD. This CDR3 contains 13 residues. V lost 4 bases and J 1 base, leaving 7 bases between the germline ends. The specimen was blood, either unsorted or a sorted T cell fraction (not recorded which). The clonotype comes from a human donor who was either an allogeneic HSCT recipient or a stem cell or donor lymphocyte infusion donor (not recorded which). It is not recorded whose cells these are; they may come from a transplant donor. The genes are TRBV10-3 and TRBJ1-1; no definite D call. Here the CDR3 DNA reads TGTGCCATCAGTGGCTTGGAGAACACTGAAGCTTTCTTT. This sequence encodes CAISGLENTEAFF.